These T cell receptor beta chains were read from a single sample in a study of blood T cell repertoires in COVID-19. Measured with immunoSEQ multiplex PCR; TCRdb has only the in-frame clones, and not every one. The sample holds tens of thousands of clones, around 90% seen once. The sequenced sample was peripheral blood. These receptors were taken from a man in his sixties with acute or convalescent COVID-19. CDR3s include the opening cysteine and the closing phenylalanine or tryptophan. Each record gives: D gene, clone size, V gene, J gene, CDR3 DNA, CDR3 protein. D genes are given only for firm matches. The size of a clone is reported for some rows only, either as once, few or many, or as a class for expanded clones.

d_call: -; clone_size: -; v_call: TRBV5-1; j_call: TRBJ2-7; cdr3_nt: TGCGCCAGCAGCTTGGGTCAGGGGTCCTACGAGCAGTACTTC; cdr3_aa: CASSLGQGSYEQYF
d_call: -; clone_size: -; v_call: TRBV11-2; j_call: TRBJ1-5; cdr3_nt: TGTGCCAGCAGCGATGGGCTGAATCAGCCCCAGCATTTT; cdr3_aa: CASSDGLNQPQHF
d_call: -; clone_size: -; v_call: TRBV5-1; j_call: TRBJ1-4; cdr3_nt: TGCGCCAGCAGCGTCACAGGGTATCGTGATGAAAAACTGTTTTTT; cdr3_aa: CASSVTGYRDEKLFF
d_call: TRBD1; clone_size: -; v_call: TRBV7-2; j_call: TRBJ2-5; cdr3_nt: TGTGCCAGCAGTCCGGACAGGGGTAGGATGGAGACCCAGTACTTC; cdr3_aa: CASSPDRGRMETQYF
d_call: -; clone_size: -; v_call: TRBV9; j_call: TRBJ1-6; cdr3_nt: TGTGCCAGCAGCGTATTTCAAAATTCACCCCTCCACTTT; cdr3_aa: CASSVFQNSPLHF
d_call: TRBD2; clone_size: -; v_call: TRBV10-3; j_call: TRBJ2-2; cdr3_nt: TGTGCCTCGGGGGGGACGACAGAATCGAACACCGGGGAGCTGTTTTTT; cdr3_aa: CASGGTTESNTGELFF
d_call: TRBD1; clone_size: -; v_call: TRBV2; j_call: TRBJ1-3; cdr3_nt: TGTGCCAGCGGTCAGGGGGCACCTGGAAACACCATATATTTT; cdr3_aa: CASGQGAPGNTIYF
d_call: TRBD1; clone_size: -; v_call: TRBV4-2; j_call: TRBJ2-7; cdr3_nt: TGTGCCAGCAGCCAAGACTTTCAGGGGGCGATCTACGAGCAGTACTTC; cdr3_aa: CASSQDFQGAIYEQYF
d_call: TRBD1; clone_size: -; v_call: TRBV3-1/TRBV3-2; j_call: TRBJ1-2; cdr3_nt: TGTGCCAGCAGCCAAGAATCAGGACAGGGGGCAACTGGCTACACCTTC; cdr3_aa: CASSQESGQGATGYTF
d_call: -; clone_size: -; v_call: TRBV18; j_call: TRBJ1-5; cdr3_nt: TGTGCCAGCTCACCTGGGGGGGGGAATCAGCCCCAGCATTTT; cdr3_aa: CASSPGGGNQPQHF
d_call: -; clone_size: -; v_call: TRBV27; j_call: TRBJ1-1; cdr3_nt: TGTGCCAGCAGTTTATGGCGGGAGGGGCGAGCTTTCTTT; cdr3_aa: CASSLWREGRAFF
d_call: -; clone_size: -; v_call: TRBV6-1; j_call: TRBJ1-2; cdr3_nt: TGTGCCAGCAGTGACGGGGGAGTGGATGGCTACACCTTC; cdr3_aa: CASSDGGVDGYTF
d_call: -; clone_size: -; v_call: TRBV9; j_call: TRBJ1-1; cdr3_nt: TGTGCCAGCAGCCCCGCGTGGGGGGCTGAAGCTTTCTTT; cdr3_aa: CASSPAWGAEAFF
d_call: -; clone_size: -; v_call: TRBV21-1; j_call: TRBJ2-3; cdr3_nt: TGTGCCAGCAGCAAAGTGGACAGGATAGACGATACGCAGTATTTT; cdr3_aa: CASSKVDRIDDTQYF
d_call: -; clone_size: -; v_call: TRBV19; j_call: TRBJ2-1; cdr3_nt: TGTGCCAGTGAAAACAGGGCAGGGTACAATGAGCAGTTCTTC; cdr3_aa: CASENRAGYNEQFF
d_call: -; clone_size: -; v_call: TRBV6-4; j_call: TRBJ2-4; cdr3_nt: TGTGCCAGCAGTGACTCGATCAGGGGATCAGCCAAAAACATTCAGTACTTC; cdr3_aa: CASSDSIRGSAKNIQYF
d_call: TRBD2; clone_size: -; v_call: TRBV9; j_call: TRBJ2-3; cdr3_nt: TGTGCCAGCAGCGTAGCAGCGGGGGGGATCACAGATACGCAGTATTTT; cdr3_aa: CASSVAAGGITDTQYF
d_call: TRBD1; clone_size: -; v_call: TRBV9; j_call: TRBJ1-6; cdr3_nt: TGTGCCAGCAGCGCCAGACAGGGGACGAATTCACCCCTCCACTTT; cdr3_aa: CASSARQGTNSPLHF
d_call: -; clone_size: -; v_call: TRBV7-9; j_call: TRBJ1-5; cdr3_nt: TGTGCCAGCAGTTATAGCAATCAGCCCCAGCATTTT; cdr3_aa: CASSYSNQPQHF
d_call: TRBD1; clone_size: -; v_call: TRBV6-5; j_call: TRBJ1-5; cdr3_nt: TGTGCCAGCAGTCCAGGGGGAAAAAATCAGCCCCAGCATTTT; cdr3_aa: CASSPGGKNQPQHF
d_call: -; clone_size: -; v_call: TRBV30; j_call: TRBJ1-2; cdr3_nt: TGTGCCTGGAGCCGAGGCGGGGGAGGTACTATCTATGGCTACACCTTC; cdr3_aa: CAWSRGGGGTIYGYTF
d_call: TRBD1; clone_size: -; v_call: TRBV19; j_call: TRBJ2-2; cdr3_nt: TGTGCCAGTAGTGCGACCGGGACAGGATACACCGGGGAGCTGTTTTTT; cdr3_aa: CASSATGTGYTGELFF
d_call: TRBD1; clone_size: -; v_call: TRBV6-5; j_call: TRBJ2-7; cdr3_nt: TGTGCCAGCAGTTACTCCCCGGGACAGGTGGTCTACGAGCAGTACTTC; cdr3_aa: CASSYSPGQVVYEQYF
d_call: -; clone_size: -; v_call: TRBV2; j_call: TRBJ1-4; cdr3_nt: TGTGCCAGCTACAGGTCGTCTAATGAAAAACTGTTTTTT; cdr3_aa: CASYRSSNEKLFF
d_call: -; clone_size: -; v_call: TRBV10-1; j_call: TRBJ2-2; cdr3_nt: TGCGCCAGCTTGAGCGTACGGCCTTTGTCCGGGGAGCTGTTTTTT; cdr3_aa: CASLSVRPLSGELFF
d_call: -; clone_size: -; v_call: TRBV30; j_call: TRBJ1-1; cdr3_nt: TGTGCCTGGAGTTTTGGCTCCAACACTGAAGCTTTCTTT; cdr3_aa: CAWSFGSNTEAFF
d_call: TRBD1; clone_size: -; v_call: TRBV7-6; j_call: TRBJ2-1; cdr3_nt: TGTGCCAGCAGCTTAGCGTCCGGGACAGGGGGCAGTGAGCAGTTCTTC; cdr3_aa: CASSLASGTGGSEQFF
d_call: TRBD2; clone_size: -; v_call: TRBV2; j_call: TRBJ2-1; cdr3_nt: TGTGCCAGCAGCCCACTAGCGGGGGCGGGTGAGCAGTTCTTC; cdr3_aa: CASSPLAGAGEQFF
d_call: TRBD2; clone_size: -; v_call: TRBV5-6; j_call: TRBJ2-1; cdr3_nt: TGTGCCAGCAGCACCCGACTAGCGGGGGGGCAATTGCCCCTTGATGAGCAGTTCTTC; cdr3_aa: CASSTRLAGGQLPLDEQFF
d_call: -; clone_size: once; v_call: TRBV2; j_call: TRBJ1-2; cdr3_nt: TGTGCCAGCAGTGTCTCTCGGGACTTTTTGGGCGGCTACACCTTC; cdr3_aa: CASSVSRDFLGGYTF
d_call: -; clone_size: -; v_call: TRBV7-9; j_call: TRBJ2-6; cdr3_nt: TGTGCCAGCAGCCCTGGCAGGACACCAGCCAACGTCCTGACTTTC; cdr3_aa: CASSPGRTPANVLTF
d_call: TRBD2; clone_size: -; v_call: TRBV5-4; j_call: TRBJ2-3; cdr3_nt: TGTGCCAGCAGGGAGGAGACTAGCGCAGATACGCAGTATTTT; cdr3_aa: CASREETSADTQYF